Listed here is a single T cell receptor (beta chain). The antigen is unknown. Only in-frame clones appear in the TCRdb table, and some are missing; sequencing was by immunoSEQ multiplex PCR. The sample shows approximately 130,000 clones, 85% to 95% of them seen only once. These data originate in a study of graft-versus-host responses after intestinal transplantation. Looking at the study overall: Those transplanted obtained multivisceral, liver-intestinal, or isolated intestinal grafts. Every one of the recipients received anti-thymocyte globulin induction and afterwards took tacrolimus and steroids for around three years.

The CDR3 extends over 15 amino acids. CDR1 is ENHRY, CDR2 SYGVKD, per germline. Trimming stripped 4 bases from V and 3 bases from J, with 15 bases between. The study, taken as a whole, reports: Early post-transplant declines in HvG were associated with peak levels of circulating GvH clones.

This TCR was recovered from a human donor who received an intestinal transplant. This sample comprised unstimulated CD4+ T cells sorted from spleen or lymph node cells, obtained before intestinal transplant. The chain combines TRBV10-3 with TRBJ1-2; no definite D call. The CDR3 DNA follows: TGTGCCATCAGTGCGCTGGGCGGCAGAGACTATGGCTACACCTTC. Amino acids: CAISALGGRDYGYTF.